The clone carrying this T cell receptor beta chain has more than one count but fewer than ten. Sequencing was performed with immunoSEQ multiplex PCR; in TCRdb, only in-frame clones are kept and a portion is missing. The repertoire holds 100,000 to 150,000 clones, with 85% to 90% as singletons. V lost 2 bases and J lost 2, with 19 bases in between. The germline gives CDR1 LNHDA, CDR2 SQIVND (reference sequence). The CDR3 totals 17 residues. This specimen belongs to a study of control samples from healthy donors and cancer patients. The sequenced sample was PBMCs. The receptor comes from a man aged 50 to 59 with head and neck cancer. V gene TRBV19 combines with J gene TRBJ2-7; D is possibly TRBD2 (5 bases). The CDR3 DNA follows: TGTGCCAGTAGTATACCCCCCTCAAGGGAGCCAGCCTACGAGCAGTACTTC. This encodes CASSIPPSREPAYEQYF.